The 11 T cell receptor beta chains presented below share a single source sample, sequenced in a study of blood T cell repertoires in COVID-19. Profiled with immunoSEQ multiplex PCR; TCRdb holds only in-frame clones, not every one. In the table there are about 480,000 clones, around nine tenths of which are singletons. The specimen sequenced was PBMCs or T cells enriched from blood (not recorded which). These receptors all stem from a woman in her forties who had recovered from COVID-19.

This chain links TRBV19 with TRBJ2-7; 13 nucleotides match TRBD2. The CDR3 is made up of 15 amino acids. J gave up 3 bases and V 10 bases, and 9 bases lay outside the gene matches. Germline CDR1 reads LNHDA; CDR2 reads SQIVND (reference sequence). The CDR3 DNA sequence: TGTGCCACCACGGGACTAGCGGGACAGAGCTACGAGCAGTACTTC. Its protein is CATTGLAGQSYEQYF.

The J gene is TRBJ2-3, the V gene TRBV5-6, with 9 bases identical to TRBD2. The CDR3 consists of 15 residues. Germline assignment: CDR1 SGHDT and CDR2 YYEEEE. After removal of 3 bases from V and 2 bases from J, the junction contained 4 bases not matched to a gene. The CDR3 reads CASSWLAGNTDTQYF. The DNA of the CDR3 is TGTGCCAGCAGCTGGCTAGCGGGAAACACAGATACGCAGTATTTT.

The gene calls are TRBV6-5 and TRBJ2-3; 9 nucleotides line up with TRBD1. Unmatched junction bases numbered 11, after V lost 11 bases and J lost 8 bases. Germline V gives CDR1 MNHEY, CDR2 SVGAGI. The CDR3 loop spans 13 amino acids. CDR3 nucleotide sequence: TGTGCCGGGTCGGGACAGGGTGCCGGTACGCAGTATTTT. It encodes CAGSGQGAGTQYF.

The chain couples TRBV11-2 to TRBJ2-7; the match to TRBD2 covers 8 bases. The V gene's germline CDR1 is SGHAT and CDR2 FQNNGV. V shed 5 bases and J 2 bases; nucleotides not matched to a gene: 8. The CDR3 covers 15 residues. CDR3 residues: CASSQGLDSAYEQYF. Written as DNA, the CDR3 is TGTGCCAGCAGCCAGGGACTAGATAGTGCCTACGAGCAGTACTTC.

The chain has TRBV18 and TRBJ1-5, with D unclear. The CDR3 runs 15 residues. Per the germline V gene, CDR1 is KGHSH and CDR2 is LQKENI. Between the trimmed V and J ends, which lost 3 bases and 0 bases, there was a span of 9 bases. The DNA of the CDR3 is TGTGCCAGCTCACCCGGGATACTTAGCAATCAGCCCCAGCATTTT. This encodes CASSPGILSNQPQHF.

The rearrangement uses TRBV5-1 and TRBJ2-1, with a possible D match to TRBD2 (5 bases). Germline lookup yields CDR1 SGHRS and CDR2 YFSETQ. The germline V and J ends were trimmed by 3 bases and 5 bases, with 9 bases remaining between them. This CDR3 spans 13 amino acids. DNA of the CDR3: TGCGCCAGCAGCTCCCGGACTGACAATGAGCAGTTCTTC. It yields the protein CASSSRTDNEQFF.

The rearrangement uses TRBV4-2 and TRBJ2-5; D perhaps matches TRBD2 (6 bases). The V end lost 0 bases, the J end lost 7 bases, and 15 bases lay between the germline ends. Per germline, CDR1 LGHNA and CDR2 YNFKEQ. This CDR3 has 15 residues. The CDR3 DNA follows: TGTGCCAGCAGCCAAGAGGATCGGGTGGGGGGGACCCAGTACTTC. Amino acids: CASSQEDRVGGTQYF.

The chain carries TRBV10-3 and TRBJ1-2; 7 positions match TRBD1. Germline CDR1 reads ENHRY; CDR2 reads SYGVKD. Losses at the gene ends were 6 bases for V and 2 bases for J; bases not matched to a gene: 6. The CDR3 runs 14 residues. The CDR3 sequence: CAISLQGTNYGYTF. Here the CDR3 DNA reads TGTGCCATCAGCCTACAGGGGACGAACTATGGCTACACCTTC.

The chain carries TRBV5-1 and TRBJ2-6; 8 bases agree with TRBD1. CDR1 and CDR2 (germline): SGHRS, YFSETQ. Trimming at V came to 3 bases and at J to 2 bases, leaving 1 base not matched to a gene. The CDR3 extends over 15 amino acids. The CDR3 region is CASSSQGAGANVLTF. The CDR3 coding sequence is TGCGCCAGCAGCTCACAGGGGGCTGGGGCCAACGTCCTGACTTTC.

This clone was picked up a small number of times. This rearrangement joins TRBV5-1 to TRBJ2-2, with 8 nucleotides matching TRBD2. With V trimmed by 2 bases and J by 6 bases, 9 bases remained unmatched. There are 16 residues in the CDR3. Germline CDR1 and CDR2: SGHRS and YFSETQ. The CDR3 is CASSLSGRVWAGELFF. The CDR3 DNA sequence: TGCGCCAGCAGCTTAAGCGGGAGAGTTTGGGCCGGGGAGCTGTTTTTT.

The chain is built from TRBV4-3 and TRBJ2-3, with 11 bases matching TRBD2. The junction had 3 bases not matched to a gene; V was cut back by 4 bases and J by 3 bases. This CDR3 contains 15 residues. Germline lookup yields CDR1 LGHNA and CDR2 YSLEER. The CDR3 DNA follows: TGCGCCAGCAGCCTACTAGCGGGAGAGACAGATACGCAGTATTTT. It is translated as CASSLLAGETDTQYF.